Sequencing of this T cell receptor (beta chain) was carried out in a study of CD8 T cells in Susac syndrome. Random-hexamer reverse transcription was applied to roughly 0.45 to 1 ug RNA. TCRdb itself ran the immunoSEQ multiplex PCR reads through MiXCR, one entry per CDR3 protein. Of about 300,000 distinct CDR3 sequences listed, about 82% are singletons. The germline CDR1 and CDR2 sequences are PRHDT and FYEKMQ (reference sequence). This CDR3 contains 13 residues. Trimming shortened V by 6 bases and J by 8 bases, and 14 bases separated the two germline ends. TEMRA cells were enriched by FACS, and CD4+ and CD8+ T cells were negatively isolated.

Sequenced material: CD8+ T cells from PBMCs. The receptor's source is a human donor with multiple sclerosis. The rearrangement uses TRBV13 and TRBJ2-1; a weak D match, TRBD1 (5 bases). As DNA, the CDR3 is TGTGCCAGCAGTTCCAATAGGGGATATGAGCAGTTCTTC. It is translated as CASSSNRGYEQFF.